This is a list of T cell receptor beta chains from one sample in a study of STAT5B mutations in CD4+ large granular lymphocyte leukemia. The method was immunoSEQ multiplex PCR; TCRdb's version includes in-frame clones alone and lacks a portion of them. The table has about 24,000 clones, roughly 70% seen once. The sample consisted of CD4+ T cells from blood buffy coats. These TCRs come from a human donor in good health. Both conserved end residues are part of each CDR3. The D gene is left open where the match is weak. Size is stated for part of the rows, as once, few or many counts, or as a class when the clone is expanded.

j_gene | v_gene | abundance | d_gene | CDR3aa
TRBJ1-3 | TRBV28 | - | - | CASSPLRQLNTIYF
TRBJ2-1 | TRBV7-3 | - | TRBD2 | CASSSQAGGSSYNEQFF
TRBJ1-5 | TRBV19 | - | - | CASSVSVLRGQHF
TRBJ1-1 | TRBV10-3 | - | - | CAIGPQRRTEAFF
TRBJ2-7 | TRBV6-1 | few | - | CASSDRRKLSYEQYF
TRBJ2-1 | TRBV7-2 | - | - | CASSLAREGNEQFF
TRBJ1-5 | TRBV4-1 | - | - | CASSQGFIGTLSNQPQHF
TRBJ2-7 | TRBV7-2 | - | - | CASSLRFYEQYF
TRBJ1-2 | TRBV9 | few | - | CASSVWVGGEGYTF
TRBJ1-2 | TRBV28 | - | - | CASSREADRTLGYTF
TRBJ1-4 | TRBV7-8 | once | - | CASSSGGQFLLTNEKLFF
TRBJ1-4 | TRBV28 | few | - | CASSFGGASEKLFF
TRBJ1-4 | TRBV28 | - | - | CASSLPSPTNEKLFF
TRBJ1-2 | TRBV4-3 | - | - | CASSQDTINYGYTF
TRBJ1-2 | TRBV21-1 | few | - | CASSKGYTF
TRBJ2-1 | TRBV11-2 | - | - | CASSFRGQSYNEQFF
TRBJ2-1 | TRBV12-5 | - | TRBD2 | CASGLVAGGFYNEQFF
TRBJ2-1 | TRBV6-5 | - | TRBD1 | CASSPGQVHNEQFF
TRBJ1-3 | TRBV11-3 | - | - | CASSHGHSGNTIYF
TRBJ2-5 | TRBV15 | - | - | CATSNRGGQYF
TRBJ2-1 | TRBV18 | - | - | CASSPQVGTGFGFYNEQFF
TRBJ1-1 | TRBV6-1 | - | - | CASRDTNTEAFF
TRBJ1-6 | TRBV19 | - | - | CASSKAATYNSPLHF
TRBJ2-7 | TRBV5-6 | - | TRBD2 | CASSPGLALNEQYF
TRBJ1-2 | TRBV18 | once | - | CASSPGTAYGYTF
TRBJ2-3 | TRBV11-3 | - | - | CASRATSDTQYF
TRBJ2-2 | TRBV7-6 | - | TRBD2 | CASSRLANTGELFF